The T cell receptor beta chain described here comes from a study of shared clonotypes between healthy human individuals. Per germline, CDR1 SGDLS and CDR2 YYNGEE. CDR3 length equals 17 residues. V lost 0 bases and J 0 bases, leaving 14 bases between the germline ends. As for this clone: Its antigen is unknown.

Study conclusions and caveats: Memory subsets generally showed smaller estimated richness than naive subsets did.

Produced via immunoSEQ multiplex PCR; TCRdb's table is partial and in-frame only. The sample lists about 1.5 million clones, around 98% occurring once. Source material: naive CD4+ T cells sorted from blood. Regarding subset: CD45RA+ positively selected. This receptor was taken from a man between 25 and 39 years old in good health. The chain employs TRBV9 and TRBJ2-3, with D perhaps TRBD1 or TRBD2 (6 bases each). The CDR3 reads CASSVGRGTASTDTQYF. The CDR3 nucleotides read TGTGCCAGCAGCGTAGGGAGGGGGACTGCTAGCACAGATACGCAGTATTTT.